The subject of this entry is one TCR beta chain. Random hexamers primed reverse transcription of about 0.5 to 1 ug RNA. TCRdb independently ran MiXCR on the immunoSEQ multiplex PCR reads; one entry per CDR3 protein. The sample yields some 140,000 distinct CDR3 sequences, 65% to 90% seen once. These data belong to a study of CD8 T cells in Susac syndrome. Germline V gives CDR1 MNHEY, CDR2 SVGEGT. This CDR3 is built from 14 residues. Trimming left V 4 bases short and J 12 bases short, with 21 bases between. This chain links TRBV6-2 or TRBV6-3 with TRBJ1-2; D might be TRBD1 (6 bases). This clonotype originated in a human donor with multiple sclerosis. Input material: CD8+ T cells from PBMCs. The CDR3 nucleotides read TGTGCCAGCAGTTCCGCGTCAGAGGGGGAAGCCCACACCTTC. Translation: CASSSASEGEAHTF.